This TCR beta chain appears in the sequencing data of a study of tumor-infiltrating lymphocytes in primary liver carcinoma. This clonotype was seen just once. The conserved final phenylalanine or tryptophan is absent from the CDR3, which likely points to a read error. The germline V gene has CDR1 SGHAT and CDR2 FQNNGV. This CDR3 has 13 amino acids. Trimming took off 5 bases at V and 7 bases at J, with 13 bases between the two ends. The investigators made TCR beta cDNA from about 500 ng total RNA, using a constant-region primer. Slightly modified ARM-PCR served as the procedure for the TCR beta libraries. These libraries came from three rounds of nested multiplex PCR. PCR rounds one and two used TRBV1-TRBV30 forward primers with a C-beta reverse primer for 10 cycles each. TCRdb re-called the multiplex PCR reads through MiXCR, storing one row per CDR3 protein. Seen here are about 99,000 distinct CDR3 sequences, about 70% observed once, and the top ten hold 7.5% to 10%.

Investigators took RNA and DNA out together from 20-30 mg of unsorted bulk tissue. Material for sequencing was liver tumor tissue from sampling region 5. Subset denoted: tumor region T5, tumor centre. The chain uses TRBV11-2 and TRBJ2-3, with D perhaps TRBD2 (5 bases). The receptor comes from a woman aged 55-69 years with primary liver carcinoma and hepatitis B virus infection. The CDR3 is CASSLPRGNTQYY. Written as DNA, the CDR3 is TGTGCCAGCAGCCTGCCACGGGGAAATACGCAGTATTAT.